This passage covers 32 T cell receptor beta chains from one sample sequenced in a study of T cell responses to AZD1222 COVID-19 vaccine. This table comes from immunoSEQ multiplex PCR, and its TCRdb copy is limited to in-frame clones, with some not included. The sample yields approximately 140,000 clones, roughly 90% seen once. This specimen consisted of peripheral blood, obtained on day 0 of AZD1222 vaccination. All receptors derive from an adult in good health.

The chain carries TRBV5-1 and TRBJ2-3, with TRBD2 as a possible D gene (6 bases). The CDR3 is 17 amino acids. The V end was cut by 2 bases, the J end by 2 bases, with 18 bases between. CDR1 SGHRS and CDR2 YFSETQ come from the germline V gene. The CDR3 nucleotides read TGCGCCAGCAGCTTACTATCTAGCGAACCCTCCACAGATACGCAGTATTTT. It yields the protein CASSLLSSEPSTDTQYF.

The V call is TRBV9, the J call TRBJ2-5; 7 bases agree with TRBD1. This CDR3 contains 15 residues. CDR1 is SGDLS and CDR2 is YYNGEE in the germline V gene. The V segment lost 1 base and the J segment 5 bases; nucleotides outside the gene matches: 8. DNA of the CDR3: TGTGCCAGCAGCGTATATGAGGGGGCGAGTGAGACCCAGTACTTC. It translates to CASSVYEGASETQYF.

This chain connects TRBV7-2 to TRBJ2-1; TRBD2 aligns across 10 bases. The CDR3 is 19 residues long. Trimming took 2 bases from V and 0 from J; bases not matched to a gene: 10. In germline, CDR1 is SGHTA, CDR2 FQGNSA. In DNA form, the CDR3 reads TGTGCCAGCAGCTTATATTATAGCGGGGGGTCTAGCTCCTACAATGAGCAGTTCTTC. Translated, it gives CASSLYYSGGSSSYNEQFF.

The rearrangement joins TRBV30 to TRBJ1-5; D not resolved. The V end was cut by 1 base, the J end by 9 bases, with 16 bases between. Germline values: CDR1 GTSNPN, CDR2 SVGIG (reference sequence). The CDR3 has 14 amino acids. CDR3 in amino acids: CAWSAGVDFGPQHF. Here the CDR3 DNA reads TGTGCCTGGAGTGCCGGGGTCGACTTTGGGCCCCAGCATTTT.

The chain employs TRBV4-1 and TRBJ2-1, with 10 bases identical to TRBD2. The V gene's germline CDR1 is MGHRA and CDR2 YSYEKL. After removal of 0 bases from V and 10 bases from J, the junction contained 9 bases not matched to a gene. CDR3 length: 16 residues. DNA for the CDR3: TGCGCCAGCAGCCAAGAGGTCCTAGCGGGAGTGAGGGAGCAGTTCTTC. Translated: CASSQEVLAGVREQFF.

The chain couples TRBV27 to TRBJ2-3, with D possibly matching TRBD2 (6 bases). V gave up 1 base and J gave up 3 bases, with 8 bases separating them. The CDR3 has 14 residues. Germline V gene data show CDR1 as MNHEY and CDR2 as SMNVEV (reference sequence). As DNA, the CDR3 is TGTGCCAGCAGTTTATTGGGGGGTACAGATACGCAGTATTTT. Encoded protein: CASSLLGGTDTQYF.

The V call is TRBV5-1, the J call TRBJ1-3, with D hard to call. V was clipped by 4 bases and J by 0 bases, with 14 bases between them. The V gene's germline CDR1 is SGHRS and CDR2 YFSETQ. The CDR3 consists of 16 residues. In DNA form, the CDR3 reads TGCGCCAGCAGCCAAAGCCTAGACACCTCTGGAAACACCATATATTTT. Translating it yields CASSQSLDTSGNTIYF. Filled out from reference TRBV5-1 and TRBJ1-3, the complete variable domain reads KAGVTQTPRYLIKTRGQQVTLSCSPISGHRSVSWYQQTPGQGLQFLFEYFSETQRNKGNFPGRFSGRQFSNSRSEMNVSTLELGDSALYLCASSQSLDTSGNTIYFGEGSWLTVV.

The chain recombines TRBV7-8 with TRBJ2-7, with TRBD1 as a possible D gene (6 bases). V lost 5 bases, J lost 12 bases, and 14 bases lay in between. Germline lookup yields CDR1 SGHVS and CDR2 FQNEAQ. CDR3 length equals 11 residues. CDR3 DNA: TGTGCCAGCAGCCATGGACAGTCGGGGTACTTC. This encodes CASSHGQSGYF. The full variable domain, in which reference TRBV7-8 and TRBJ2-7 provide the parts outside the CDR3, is GAGVSQSPRYKVAKRGQDVALRCDPISGHVSLFWYQQALGQGPEFLTYFQNEAQLDKSGLPSDRFFAERPEGSVSTLKIQRTQQEDSAVYLCASSHGQSGYFGPGTRLTVT.

The CDR3 region has the DNA TGTGCCAGCACCCGAGGGGGGAACACTGAAGCTTTCTTT. This encodes CASTRGGNTEAFF. The rearrangement joins TRBV6-5 to TRBJ1-1, with D perhaps TRBD1 (6 bases). CDR3 length: 13 residues. Germline V gene data show CDR1 as MNHEY and CDR2 as SVGAGI. Trimming took 7 bases from V and 1 from J, leaving 10 bases between them.

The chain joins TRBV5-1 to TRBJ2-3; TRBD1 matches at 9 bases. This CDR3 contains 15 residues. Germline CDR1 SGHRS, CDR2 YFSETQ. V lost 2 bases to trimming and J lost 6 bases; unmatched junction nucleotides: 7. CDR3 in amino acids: CASSFDRGNSDTQYF. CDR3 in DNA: TGCGCCAGCAGCTTTGACAGGGGGAATAGTGATACGCAGTATTTT.

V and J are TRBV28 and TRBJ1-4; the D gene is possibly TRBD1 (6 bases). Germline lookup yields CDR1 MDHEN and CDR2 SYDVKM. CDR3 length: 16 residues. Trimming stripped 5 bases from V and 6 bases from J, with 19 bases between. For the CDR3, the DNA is TGTGCCAGCAGTCCTCCCGACAGGTTCATGGATGAAAAACTGTTTTTT. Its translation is CASSPPDRFMDEKLFF. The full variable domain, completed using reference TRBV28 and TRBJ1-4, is DVKVTQSSRYLVKRTGEKVFLECVQDMDHENMFWYRQDPGLGLRLIYFSYDVKMKEKGDIPEGYSVSREKKERFSLILESASTNQTSMYLCASSPPDRFMDEKLFFGSGTQLSVL.

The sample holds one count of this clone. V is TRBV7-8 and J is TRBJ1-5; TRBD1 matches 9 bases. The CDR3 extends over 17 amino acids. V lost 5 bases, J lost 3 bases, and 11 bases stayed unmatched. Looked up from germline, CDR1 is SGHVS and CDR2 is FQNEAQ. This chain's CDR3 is CASSPEPGTGINQPQHF. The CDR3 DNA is TGTGCCAGCAGCCCGGAGCCCGGGACAGGGATCAATCAGCCCCAGCATTTT.

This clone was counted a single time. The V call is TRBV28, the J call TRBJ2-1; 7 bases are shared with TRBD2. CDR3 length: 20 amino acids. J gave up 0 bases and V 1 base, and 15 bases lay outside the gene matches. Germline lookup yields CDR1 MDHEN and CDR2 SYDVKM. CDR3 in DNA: TGTGCCAGCAGTTTATACTTCGGGGACGGCGGGAGCGACTCCTACAATGAGCAGTTCTTC. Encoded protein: CASSLYFGDGGSDSYNEQFF. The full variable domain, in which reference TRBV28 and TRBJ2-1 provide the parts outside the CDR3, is DVKVTQSSRYLVKRTGEKVFLECVQDMDHENMFWYRQDPGLGLRLIYFSYDVKMKEKGDIPEGYSVSREKKERFSLILESASTNQTSMYLCASSLYFGDGGSDSYNEQFFGPGTRLTVL.

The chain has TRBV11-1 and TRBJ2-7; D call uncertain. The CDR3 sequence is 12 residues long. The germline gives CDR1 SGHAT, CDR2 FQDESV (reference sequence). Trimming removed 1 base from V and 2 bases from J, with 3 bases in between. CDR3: CASSLGTYEQYF. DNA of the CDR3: TGTGCCAGCAGCTTAGGGACCTACGAGCAGTACTTC.

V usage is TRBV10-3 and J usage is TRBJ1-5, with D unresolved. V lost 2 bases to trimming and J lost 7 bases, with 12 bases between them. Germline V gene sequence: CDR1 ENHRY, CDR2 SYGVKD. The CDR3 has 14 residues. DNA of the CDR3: TGTGCCATCAGTGAGCCCACCTGGGGACAGCCCCAGCATTTT. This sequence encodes CAISEPTWGQPQHF.

Here the CDR3 reads CASRFPGLLAPEAFF. The CDR3 DNA reads TGCGCCAGCAGATTTCCGGGACTACTAGCCCCTGAAGCTTTCTTT. The gene calls are TRBV23-1 and TRBJ1-1; D may be TRBD1 (5 bases). TRBV23-1 is an ORF for which the function is uncertain. Trimming shortened V by 6 bases and J by 6 bases, and 20 bases separated the two germline ends. This CDR3 has 15 amino acids.

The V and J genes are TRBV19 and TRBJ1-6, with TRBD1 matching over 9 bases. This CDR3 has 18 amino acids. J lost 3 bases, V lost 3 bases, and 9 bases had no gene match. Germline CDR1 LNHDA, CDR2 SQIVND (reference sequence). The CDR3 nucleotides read TGTGCCAGTAGTATGCCCCGAGGGACAGGGCGCTATAATTCACCCCTCCACTTT. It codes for CASSMPRGTGRYNSPLHF.

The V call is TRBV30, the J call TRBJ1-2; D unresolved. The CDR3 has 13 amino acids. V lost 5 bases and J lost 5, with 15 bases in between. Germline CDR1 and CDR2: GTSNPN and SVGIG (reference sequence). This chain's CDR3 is CAWGGGGQYGYTF. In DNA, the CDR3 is TGTGCCTGGGGCGGAGGCGGCCAGTATGGCTACACCTTC.

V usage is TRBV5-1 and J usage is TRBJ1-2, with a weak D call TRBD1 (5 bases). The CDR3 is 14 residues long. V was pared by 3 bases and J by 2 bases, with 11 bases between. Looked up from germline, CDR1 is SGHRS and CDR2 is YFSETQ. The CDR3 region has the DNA TGCGCCAGCAGCTGGGGGACTGGAAACTATGGCTACACCTTC. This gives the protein CASSWGTGNYGYTF.

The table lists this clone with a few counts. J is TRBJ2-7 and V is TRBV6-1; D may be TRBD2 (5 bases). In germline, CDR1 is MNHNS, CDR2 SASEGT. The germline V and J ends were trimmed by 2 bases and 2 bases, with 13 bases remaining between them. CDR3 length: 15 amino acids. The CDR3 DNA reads TGTGCCAGCAGTGAAAGGAGGCAGAACCCCTACGAGCAGTACTTC. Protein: CASSERRQNPYEQYF.

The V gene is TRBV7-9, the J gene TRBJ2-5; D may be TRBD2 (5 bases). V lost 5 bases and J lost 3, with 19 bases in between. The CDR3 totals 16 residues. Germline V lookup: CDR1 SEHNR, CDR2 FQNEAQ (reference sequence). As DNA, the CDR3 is TGTGCCAGCAGCCAAGGTTTGCGAGAGCGGAAAGAGACCCAGTACTTC. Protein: CASSQGLRERKETQYF. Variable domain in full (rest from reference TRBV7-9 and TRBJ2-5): DTGVSQNPRHKITKRGQNVTFRCDPISEHNRLYWYRQTLGQGPEFLTYFQNEAQLEKSRLLSDRFSAERPKGSFSTLEIQRTEQGDSAMYLCASSQGLRERKETQYFGPGTRLLVL.

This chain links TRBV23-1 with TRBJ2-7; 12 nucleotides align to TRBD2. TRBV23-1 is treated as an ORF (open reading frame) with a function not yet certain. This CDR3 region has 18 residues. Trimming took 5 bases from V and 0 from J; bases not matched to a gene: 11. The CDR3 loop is CASSSTGTSGSSSYEQYF. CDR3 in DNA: TGCGCCAGCAGTTCAACAGGGACTAGCGGGTCGAGCTCCTACGAGCAGTACTTC.

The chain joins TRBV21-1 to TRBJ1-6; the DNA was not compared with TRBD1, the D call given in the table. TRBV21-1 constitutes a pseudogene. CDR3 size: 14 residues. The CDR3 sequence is CASFSGTLNSPLHF. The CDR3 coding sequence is TGTGCCAGCTTTTCGGGGACACTGAATTCACCCCTCCACTTT.

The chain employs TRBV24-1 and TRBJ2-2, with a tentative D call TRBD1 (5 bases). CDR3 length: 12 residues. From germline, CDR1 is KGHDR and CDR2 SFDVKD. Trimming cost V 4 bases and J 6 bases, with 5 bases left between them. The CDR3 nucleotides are TGTGCCACCAGTGAAGGGGCCGGGGAGCTGTTTTTT. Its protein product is CATSEGAGELFF.

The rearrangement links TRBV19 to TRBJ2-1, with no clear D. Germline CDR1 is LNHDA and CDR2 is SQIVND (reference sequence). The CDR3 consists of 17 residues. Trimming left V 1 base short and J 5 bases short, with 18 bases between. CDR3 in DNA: TGTGCCAGTAGTATAGTTACGGGCCACCCGCTTGACAATGAGCAGTTCTTC. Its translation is CASSIVTGHPLDNEQFF.

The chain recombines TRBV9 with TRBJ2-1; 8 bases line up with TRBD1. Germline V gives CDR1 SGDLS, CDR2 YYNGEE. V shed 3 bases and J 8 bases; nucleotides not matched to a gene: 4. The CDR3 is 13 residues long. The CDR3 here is CASSGTGRDEQFF. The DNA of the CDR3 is TGTGCCAGCAGCGGGACAGGGCGCGATGAGCAGTTCTTC.

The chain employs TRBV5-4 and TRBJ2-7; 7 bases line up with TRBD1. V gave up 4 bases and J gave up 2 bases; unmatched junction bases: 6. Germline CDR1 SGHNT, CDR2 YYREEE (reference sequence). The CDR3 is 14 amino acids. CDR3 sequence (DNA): TGTGCCAGCAGCCCAAAGGGACAGCCCTACGAGCAGTACTTC. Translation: CASSPKGQPYEQYF.

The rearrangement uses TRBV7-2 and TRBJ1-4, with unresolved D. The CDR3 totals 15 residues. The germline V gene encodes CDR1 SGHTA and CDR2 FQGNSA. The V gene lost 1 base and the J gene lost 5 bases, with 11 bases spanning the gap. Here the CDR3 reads CASSLGRGVNEKLFF. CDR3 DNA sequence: TGTGCCAGCAGCTTAGGGCGGGGTGTCAATGAAAAACTGTTTTTT.

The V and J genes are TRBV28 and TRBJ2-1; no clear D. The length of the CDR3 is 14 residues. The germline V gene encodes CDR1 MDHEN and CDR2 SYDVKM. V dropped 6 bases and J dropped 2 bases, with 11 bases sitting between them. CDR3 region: CASSKLGAYNEQFF. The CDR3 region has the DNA TGTGCCAGCAGCAAACTTGGGGCCTACAATGAGCAGTTCTTC.

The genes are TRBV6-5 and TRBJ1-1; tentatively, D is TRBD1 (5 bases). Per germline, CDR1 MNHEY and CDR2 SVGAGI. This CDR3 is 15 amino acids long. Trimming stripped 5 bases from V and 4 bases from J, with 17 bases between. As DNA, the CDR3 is TGTGCCAGCAGTCCTAGAGACAGTTTTAGCACTGAAGCTTTCTTT. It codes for CASSPRDSFSTEAFF.

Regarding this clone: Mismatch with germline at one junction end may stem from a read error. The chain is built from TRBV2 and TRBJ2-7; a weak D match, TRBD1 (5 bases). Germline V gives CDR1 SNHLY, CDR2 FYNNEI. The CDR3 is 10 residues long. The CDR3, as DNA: TGTGCCAGCAGTGATGACAGAATCAACTTC. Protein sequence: CASSDDRINF.

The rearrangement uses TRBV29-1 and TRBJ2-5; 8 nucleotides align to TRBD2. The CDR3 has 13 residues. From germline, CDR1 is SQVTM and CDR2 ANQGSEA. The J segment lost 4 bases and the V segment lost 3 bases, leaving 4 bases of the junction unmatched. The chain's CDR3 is CSVDITSGETQYF. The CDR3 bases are TGCAGCGTTGATATAACTAGCGGAGAGACCCAGTACTTC.